This T cell receptor beta chain was identified in a study of blood T cell repertoires in COVID-19. Study information: Collection of acute and convalescent COVID-19 samples took place in the United States, Italy and Spain. T cells, B-cell-depleted T cells, or PBMCs provided the cDNA or gDNA that served as material.

Between the trimmed V and J ends, which lost 0 bases and 1 base, there was a span of 12 bases. The CDR3 has 16 residues. Germline V gene lookup returns CDR1 SEHNR and CDR2 FQNEAQ (reference sequence). Seattle participants joined during active infection and were tracked over time. Libraries were prepared by immunoSEQ multiplex PCR; TCRdb keeps only in-frame clonotypes and omits some of them. The sample gives some 320,000 clones, roughly 90% of which show up once; roughly 10% is in the top ten. This TCR was recovered from a woman aged 30 to 39 with COVID-19, enrolled during active disease. Sequencing used peripheral blood. The chain joins TRBV7-9 to TRBJ1-1; D might be TRBD1 (5 bases). The CDR3 loop reads CASSLAVQGENTEAFF. The CDR3 coding sequence is TGTGCCAGCAGCTTAGCGGTGCAGGGCGAGAACACTGAAGCTTTCTTT.